This T cell receptor beta chain was documented in a study of technical replicates of blood from a handful of donors. The CDR3 contains 15 residues. V lost 3 bases to trimming and J lost 2 bases; unmatched junction nucleotides: 4. Germline CDR1 and CDR2: SGHRS and YFSETQ. The method was immunoSEQ multiplex PCR; TCRdb's version includes in-frame clones alone and lacks a portion of them. This sample has approximately 76,000 clones, with about 91% found just once. This receptor was taken from a human donor in good health. The chain recombines TRBV5-1 with TRBJ2-1; 8 bases match TRBD2. What was sequenced was T cells isolated from PBMCs. Here the CDR3 DNA reads TGCGCCAGCAGCTGGGACGGGGGGGCCTACAATGAGCAGTTCTTC. Translating gives CASSWDGGAYNEQFF.